The source of this T cell receptor beta chain is a study of cytomegalovirus exposure and HLA in healthy donors. Study-wide background: Counted in an early data release were tens of millions of unique TCRs from HLA-typed donors.

Points on this clone: Its cognate antigen is unknown.

The PCR used 60 Vbeta and 13 Jbeta primers. Repertoires were generated with immunoSEQ multiplex PCR, while TCRdb's copy carries only in-frame clones and drops some. The ten top clones account for 0.85% to 1%, within a sample of 130,000 to 150,000 clones. The CDR3 covers 14 residues. Germline V gives CDR1 SGHDT, CDR2 YYEEEE. Trimming shortened V by 2 bases and J by 9 bases, and 17 bases separated the two germline ends. General study findings and limits: Data from an earlier analysis indicated that most TCR beta V segments were productive either about 87% or about 30% of the time.

The sample consisted of PBMCs. This clonotype was sampled from a male donor in good health and CMV-seronegative. The chain carries TRBV5-6 and TRBJ1-2; weak D call: TRBD1 (5 bases). The CDR3 bases are TGTGCCAGCAGCTTTTGGGGCGGGGTCTCTAGCTACACCTTC. The encoded protein is CASSFWGGVSSYTF.